This T cell receptor beta chain was sequenced for a study of blood T cells in healthy people across ages. Study results and limitations: A strong correlation was seen between TCR beta diversity and naive T cell percentage. The recorded TCR beta diversity per million T cells decreased in a roughly linear manner with age. The study lacked donor CMV status, which possibly confounded expanded clonotype changes.

This clonotype was observed a few times. Its antigen is as yet unknown. One junction end disagrees with the germline gene, perhaps due to a read error. PCR was performed a second time for about 7 to 11 cycles using a sample-barcoded 5' primer and a J-beta primer mix. Sequencing yielded, for each sample, at least 2.5 million paired-end reads carrying CDR3. In TCRdb, the 5' RACE reads were re-called with MiXCR into one record per CDR3 protein. The sample yields hundreds of thousands of distinct CDR3 sequences, 40% to 50% seen once. Germline CDR1 SGHTA, CDR2 FQGNSA. The CDR3 sequence is 14 residues long. This chain links TRBV7-2 with TRBJ1-2, with a weak D call TRBD1 (5 bases). This receptor was obtained from a man aged 55 to 70 in good health. The sample taken for sequencing was blood. This chain's CDR3 is CASSPYGARDGCTF. In DNA form, the CDR3 reads TGTGCCAGCAGCCCTTACGGGGCCAGGGATGGCTGCACCTTC.